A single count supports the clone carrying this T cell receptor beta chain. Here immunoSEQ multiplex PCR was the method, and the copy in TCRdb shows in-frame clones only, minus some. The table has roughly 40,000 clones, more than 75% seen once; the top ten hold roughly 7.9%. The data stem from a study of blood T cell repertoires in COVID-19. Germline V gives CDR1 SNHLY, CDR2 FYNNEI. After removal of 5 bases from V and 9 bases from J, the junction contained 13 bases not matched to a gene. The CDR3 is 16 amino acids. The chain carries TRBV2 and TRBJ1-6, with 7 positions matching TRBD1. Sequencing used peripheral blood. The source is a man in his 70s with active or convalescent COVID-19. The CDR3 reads CASSPGGNPVSSPLHF. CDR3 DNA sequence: TGTGCCAGCAGTCCAGGGGGAAATCCCGTTAGTTCACCCCTCCACTTT.